Presented here are 28 T cell receptor beta chains from one specimen sequenced in a study of cytomegalovirus exposure and HLA in healthy donors. It was with 60 Vbeta and 13 Jbeta primers that the PCR ran. Assay used: immunoSEQ multiplex PCR; TCRdb lists only in-frame clones, some missing. Altogether 100,000 to 150,000 clones are present, 7% to 9.5% being singletons, with the ten largest covering approximately 6.4%. Sequencing used PBMCs. The receptors shown here come from a woman aged 35 to 49 in good health and CMV-seropositive.

In its sample, this clone was seen a few times. The chain recombines TRBV6-5 with TRBJ2-1; 10 bases are a match to TRBD2. CDR1 is MNHEY and CDR2 is SVGAGI in the germline V gene. The CDR3 has 16 amino acids. Trimming at V came to 0 bases and at J to 1 base, leaving 0 bases not matched to a gene. The CDR3 loop is CASSYSAGGSYNEQFF. CDR3 nucleotide sequence: TGTGCCAGCAGTTACTCAGCGGGGGGGTCCTACAATGAGCAGTTCTTC.

This clone has only a few counts. CDR3 protein: CASSQQGTEAFF. The CDR3 region has the DNA TGTGCCAGCAGCCAACAGGGCACTGAAGCTTTCTTT. J is TRBJ1-1 and V is TRBV6-1; a possible D gene is TRBD1 (6 bases). Looked up from germline, CDR1 is MNHNS and CDR2 is SASEGT. The CDR3 has 12 amino acids. V was clipped by 6 bases and J by 4 bases, with 9 bases between them.

This chain connects TRBV2 to TRBJ1-1; the D is unclear. The germline V gene has CDR1 SNHLY and CDR2 FYNNEI. Trimming took 9 bases from V and 6 from J, leaving 20 bases between them. This CDR3 has 14 residues. CDR3 loop: CARNNVRSQSEAFF. The CDR3 DNA reads as TGTGCCAGAAATAACGTCCGGAGCCAGTCTGAAGCTTTCTTT.

In this sample, this clone turned up a few times. The chain carries TRBV5-4 and TRBJ2-7; 16 nucleotides match TRBD2. CDR1 is SGHNT, CDR2 YYREEE, per germline (reference sequence). This CDR3 region has 17 residues. V gave up 2 bases and J gave up 2 bases; unmatched junction bases: 4. The CDR3 coding sequence is TGTGCCAGCAGCTTTGGGACTAGCGGGGGGGATACCTACGAGCAGTACTTC. Translation gives CASSFGTSGGDTYEQYF.

This clone was found a few times. The V and J genes are TRBV7-9 and TRBJ1-1, with 11 positions matching TRBD1. Germline CDR1 reads SEHNR; CDR2 reads FQNEAQ (reference sequence). This CDR3 region has 16 residues. The ends lost 4 bases at V and 1 base at J; junction bases unmatched: 5. In nucleotides, the CDR3 is TGTGCCAGCAGCTACCGGGACAGGGGGGGGAACACTGAAGCTTTCTTT. This codes for CASSYRDRGGNTEAFF.

In this sample, this clone turned up a few times. V and J are TRBV7-3 and TRBJ2-2; maybe TRBD2 (5 bases). The CDR3 loop spans 13 amino acids. V shed 3 bases and J shed 7 bases, with 9 bases lying between them. Germline V lookup: CDR1 SGHTA, CDR2 FQGTGA. The CDR3 here is CASSFGVNGELFF. In DNA form, the CDR3 reads TGTGCCAGCAGCTTCGGGGTTAACGGGGAGCTGTTTTTT.

This clone occurred a few times. The chain carries TRBV5-6 and TRBJ2-7; TRBD2 matches 11 bases. The germline CDR1 and CDR2 sequences are SGHDT and YYEEEE. After removal of 4 bases from V and 6 bases from J, the junction contained 6 bases not matched to a gene. The CDR3 has 14 amino acids. Here the CDR3 DNA reads TGTGCCAGCAGCGGTAGCGGGGGGGGCCGCGAGCAGTACTTC. Its translation: CASSGSGGGREQYF.

This clone was seen a few times. The chain combines TRBV27 with TRBJ1-1; TRBD1 is a possible D gene (6 bases). From germline, CDR1 is MNHEY and CDR2 SMNVEV (reference sequence). CDR3 length: 12 residues. CDR3 in amino acids: CGVGAGNTEAFF. In DNA form, the CDR3 reads TGTGGGGTGGGGGCAGGGAATACTGAAGCTTTCTTT.

This chain connects TRBV7-8 to TRBJ1-1; unclear D gene. Germline V gives CDR1 SGHVS, CDR2 FQNEAQ. CDR3 length: 14 amino acids. Deletions cut 2 bases from V and 2 bases from J, with 9 bases between. CDR3 loop: CASSLSGGNTEAFF. CDR3 sequence (DNA): TGTGCCAGCAGCTTATCCGGAGGAAACACTGAAGCTTTCTTT. Supplemented by reference TRBV7-8 and TRBJ1-1, the full variable domain reads GAGVSQSPRYKVAKRGQDVALRCDPISGHVSLFWYQQALGQGPEFLTYFQNEAQLDKSGLPSDRFFAERPEGSVSTLKIQRTQQEDSAVYLCASSLSGGNTEAFFGQGTRLTVV.

Comments on this clone: The CDR3 ends on some other residue instead of the conserved phenylalanine or tryptophan, so this is likely a read error. The chain links TRBV6-5 to TRBJ1-1, with D uncertain. The V end lost 7 bases, the J end lost 8 bases, and 11 bases lay between the germline ends. The V gene's germline CDR1 is MNHEY and CDR2 SVGAGI. The CDR3 runs to 11 residues. CDR3 in DNA: TGTGCCAGCATCGCGAGGAGCGAAGCTTTCCTT. It translates to CASIARSEAFL.

V gene TRBV9 combines with J gene TRBJ2-3, with 9 bases that match TRBD2. CDR3 length equals 15 residues. The ends lost 4 bases at V and 4 bases at J; junction bases unmatched: 7. Looked up from germline, CDR1 is SGDLS and CDR2 is YYNGEE. The CDR3 DNA reads as TGTGCCAGCAGCCAGGTGGCTAGCGGGGCAGATACGCAGTATTTT. This codes for CASSQVASGADTQYF.

CDR3 coding DNA: TGTGCCAGCAGCTTAGATGCAGGCACATCGGCTTTCTTT. This sequence encodes CASSLDAGTSAFF. The V gene is TRBV7-2, the J gene TRBJ1-1; D is undetermined. V was pared by 1 base and J by 11 bases, with 14 bases between. Germline loops: CDR1 SGHTA, CDR2 FQGNSA. The CDR3 has 13 amino acids.

The CDR3 region is CASSQVSRRPQYF. CDR3 coding DNA: TGTGCCAGCAGCCAAGTGAGTCGGCGGCCCCAGTACTTC. The V and J genes are TRBV14 and TRBJ2-7, with D unresolved. Trimming stripped 1 base from V and 10 bases from J, with 14 bases between. The germline V gene has CDR1 SGHDN and CDR2 FVKESK. There are 13 residues in the CDR3.

This clone appeared a few times. The chain links TRBV4-2 to TRBJ2-5; 12 bases fit TRBD2. V shed 1 base, J shed 3 bases, and the junction held 6 bases outside the gene matches. CDR1 is LGHNA, CDR2 YNFKEQ, per germline. CDR3 size: 17 residues. The CDR3 loop is CASSQGASGGVEETQYF. The CDR3 DNA reads as TGTGCCAGCAGCCAAGGGGCTAGCGGGGGGGTGGAAGAGACCCAGTACTTC.

The chain uses TRBV6-1 and TRBJ1-3; no firm D call. Looked up from germline, CDR1 is MNHNS and CDR2 is SASEGT. V was cut by 2 bases and J by 4 bases, with 12 bases left in between. This CDR3 contains 15 residues. CDR3 nucleotide sequence: TGTGCCAGCAGTGAATTAGAGGTTGGAGGAAACACCATATATTTT. Encoded protein: CASSELEVGGNTIYF.

This chain uses TRBV19 with TRBJ2-5, with 11 bases lining up with TRBD1. The V gene's germline CDR1 is LNHDA and CDR2 SQIVND (reference sequence). J lost 1 base, V lost 5 bases, and 12 bases had no gene match. CDR3 length: 18 amino acids. The CDR3 is CASSADPGQGGFQETQYF. CDR3 DNA sequence: TGTGCCAGTAGTGCTGATCCGGGACAGGGGGGTTTCCAAGAGACCCAGTACTTC.

This clone showed up just a few times. V gene TRBV6-4 combines with J gene TRBJ2-3, with 8 nucleotides matching TRBD2. The CDR3 spans 15 residues. The V gene end was trimmed by 3 bases and the J gene end by 4 bases; junction bases not matched to a gene: 6. Germline assignment: CDR1 MRHNA and CDR2 SNTAGT. CDR3 sequence (DNA): TGTGCCAGCAGTGAATCGCGGGGGGAATCAGATACGCAGTATTTT. This sequence encodes CASSESRGESDTQYF.

The rearrangement links TRBV18 to TRBJ1-1; maybe TRBD1 (5 bases). The CDR3 consists of 14 residues. Germline V gene data show CDR1 as KGHSH and CDR2 as LQKENI. Trimming stripped 2 bases from V and 10 bases from J, with 17 bases between. CDR3 DNA: TGTGCCAGCTCACCAGAGGTCCAGGGCACAGGAGCTTTCTTT. Its protein is CASSPEVQGTGAFF.

This clone was observed a handful of times. V gene TRBV7-6 combines with J gene TRBJ1-2; TRBD1 matches at 7 bases. The CDR3 contains 17 residues. Trimming at V came to 3 bases and at J to 6 bases, leaving 16 bases not matched to a gene. Germline V CDR1 and CDR2: SGHVS, FNYEAQ. The CDR3 DNA is TGTGCCAGCAGCTTGGTACCGAGGGGGCGCCTTGAGGATGGCTACACCTTC. Protein sequence: CASSLVPRGRLEDGYTF.

The sample holds a few counts of this clone. This rearrangement joins TRBV7-8 to TRBJ2-1; TRBD1 matches at 11 bases. The CDR3 is 15 residues long. Losses at the gene ends were 4 bases for V and 6 bases for J; bases not matched to a gene: 5. CDR1 and CDR2 from the germline V gene are SGHVS and FQNEAQ. Here the CDR3 reads CASSSRDRGFNEQFF. The DNA of the CDR3 is TGTGCCAGCAGCTCGCGGGACAGGGGGTTCAATGAGCAGTTCTTC.

There are a few counts of this clone. Other DNA sequences of this sample code for an identical CDR3. CDR3 sequence reads: CASSLAGTDTQYF. CDR3 in DNA: TGCGCCAGCAGCCTGGCTGGCACAGATACGCAGTATTTT. V is TRBV5-1 and J is TRBJ2-3, with no clear D. CDR3 size: 13 residues. The V end lost 4 bases, the J end lost 1 base, and 7 bases lay between the germline ends. Germline CDR1 reads SGHRS; CDR2 reads YFSETQ.

This clone was counted only a few times. The rearrangement uses TRBV28 and TRBJ1-4; 10 nucleotides line up with TRBD1. This CDR3 contains 16 residues. J lost 7 bases, V lost 5 bases, and 10 bases had no gene match. Germline loops: CDR1 MDHEN, CDR2 SYDVKM. The CDR3 is CASSPSLGTGAEKLFF. CDR3 nucleotide sequence: TGTGCCAGCAGTCCATCCTTGGGGACAGGGGCTGAAAAACTGTTTTTT.

The rearrangement joins TRBV7-3 to TRBJ2-1; TRBD2 matches 7 bases. CDR1 and CDR2 from the germline V gene are SGHTA and FQGTGA. V trimming: 3 bases; J trimming: 8 bases; junction bases outside the gene matches: 1. There are 12 residues in the CDR3. This CDR3 is CASSFGGDEQFF. CDR3 nucleotides: TGTGCCAGCAGCTTTGGGGGGGATGAGCAGTTCTTC.

This clone was seen only a few times. The chain is built from TRBV18 and TRBJ1-1; 7 nucleotides agree with TRBD1. Germline V CDR1 and CDR2: KGHSH, LQKENI. V lost 4 bases and J lost 2; bases outside the gene matches: 7. CDR3 length: 15 residues. The CDR3 protein is CASSHPGTVNTEAFF. Here the CDR3 DNA reads TGTGCCAGCTCACACCCCGGGACAGTAAACACTGAAGCTTTCTTT.

This clone was seen more than once but under ten times. The junction does not match germline at one end; this may be a read error. Other DNA variants within this sample encode the same CDR3. V usage is TRBV19 and J usage is TRBJ2-2; tentatively, D is TRBD1 (6 bases). This CDR3 has 14 residues. Germline V CDR1 and CDR2: LNHDA, SQIVND (reference sequence). This CDR3 is CASMQGRNTGELFF. The CDR3 region has the DNA TGCGCCAGTATGCAGGGGAGGAACACCGGGGAGCTGTTTTTT.

This rearrangement joins TRBV6-6 to TRBJ1-1; 8 positions match TRBD1. After removal of 5 bases from V and 5 bases from J, the junction contained 4 bases not matched to a gene. The CDR3 has 13 residues. Germline CDR1 and CDR2: MNHNY and SVGAGI (reference sequence). CDR3 sequence (DNA): TGTGCCAGCAGTGACTACAGGGGGACTGAAGCTTTCTTT. Residues: CASSDYRGTEAFF.

This clone was seen more than once but under ten times. The J gene is TRBJ2-7, the V gene TRBV29-1; a weak D match, TRBD2 (5 bases). Germline values: CDR1 SQVTM, CDR2 ANQGSEA. V gave up 6 bases and J gave up 2 bases, with 17 bases separating them. This CDR3 spans 14 amino acids. As DNA, the CDR3 is TGCAGCGTGGGGAGAGGAGGTCCTACCTACGAGCAGTACTTC. This translates into CSVGRGGPTYEQYF.

The chain recombines TRBV4-1 with TRBJ2-3, with a possible D match to TRBD2 (5 bases). The ends were cut back, 4 bases at V and 4 bases at J, with 15 bases in the middle. Germline V gives CDR1 MGHRA, CDR2 YSYEKL. The CDR3 spans 15 residues. CDR3 residues: CASSPWAQRPDTQYF. CDR3 sequence (DNA): TGCGCCAGCAGCCCGTGGGCTCAGCGGCCAGATACGCAGTATTTT.